The T cell receptor (beta chain) under discussion was sequenced for a study of blood T cell repertoires in COVID-19. Whole-study context: Italy, Spain and the United States were the sources of the convalescent and acute COVID-19 samples.

The CDR3 has 14 amino acids. The germline gives CDR1 MDHEN, CDR2 SYDVKM. Trimming removed 9 bases at V and 0 bases at J, with 12 bases between. Clones were read by immunoSEQ multiplex PCR, and TCRdb kept only the in-frame ones, dropping some. The top ten clones hold roughly a sixth of a sample with 80,000 to 100,000 clones, roughly 90% of them seen once. The sequencing sample was made of peripheral blood. This TCR was sampled from an elderly woman with acute or convalescent COVID-19. V and J are TRBV28 and TRBJ1-3; tentative D call: TRBD1 (6 bases). The CDR3 loop is CASLRDISGNTIYF. The CDR3 coding sequence is TGTGCCAGTCTACGGGACATCTCTGGAAACACCATATATTTT.